This note documents a single T cell receptor beta chain sequence. Its specificity is not known. In germline, CDR1 is KGHDR, CDR2 SFDVKD. Between the trimmed V and J ends, which lost 3 bases and 4 bases, there was a span of 14 bases. This CDR3 is 15 amino acids long. This specimen belongs to a study of T cell repertoires in cytomegalovirus infection. On the study more broadly: Both recently identified HLA-C-restricted and well-studied HLA-B-restricted CMV epitopes were used in the study. The public TCR beta signatures pointed to both CMV infection and matching HLA type. Overall study findings and caveats: Clonotypes of TCR beta that were HLA-C-restricted and CMV-specific dominated the ex vivo response.

TCRdb used MiXCR to reprocess the reads, holding one entry per CDR3 protein. The table shows tens of thousands of distinct CDR3 sequences, with about 21% occurring only once. The input for sequencing was CD8+ T cells from cultured PBMCs, taken from culture after CMV antigen stimulation. This chain links TRBV24-1 with TRBJ1-2, with D possibly TRBD1 on 5 matching bases. This sequence was found in a human donor in good health (CMV status not recorded). Some clones in this sample may be carry-over from other donors' samples. The CDR3 spells CATSDRQTPVYGYTF. The CDR3 region has the DNA TGTGCCACCAGTGATAGACAGACCCCGGTCTATGGCTACACCTTC.